Listed below are T cell receptor beta chains from one sample, sequenced in a study of immune evolution from preneoplasia to lung adenocarcinoma. Assay: immunoSEQ multiplex PCR; the TCRdb copy retains only in-frame clones and omits some. The table shows 5,000 or so clones, with approximately 82% occurring only once. The sample taken for sequencing was FFPE adjacent normal lung tissue. These receptors came from a person aged 65-85 years with lung adenocarcinoma. Each CDR3 is given with its conserved first and last residue. A D gene is named only where the DNA matches it firmly. Size is stated for part of the rows, as once, few or many counts, or as a class when the clone is expanded.

V	J	D	size	length	DNA	CDR3
TRBV6-1	TRBJ1-5	TRBD1	-	15	TGTGCCAGCAGGGAGACAGGGGATAGCAATCAGCTCCAGCATTTT	CASRETGDSNQLQHF
TRBV7-9	TRBJ1-2	TRBD1	-	16	TGTGCCAGCTCTCTCAGAGGACAGGCCTCTAACTATGGCTACACCTTC	CASSLRGQASNYGYTF
TRBV4-2	TRBJ2-3	TRBD2	-	17	TGTGCCAGCAGCCAAGATATCCAGCGGGGTCGCACAGATACGCAGTATTTT	CASSQDIQRGRTDTQYF
TRBV11-2	TRBJ2-6	-	-	14	TGTGCCAGCAGCCTCCTCTCTGGGGCCAACGTCCTGACTTTC	CASSLLSGANVLTF
TRBV2	TRBJ1-1	-	-	13	TGTGCCAGCTTTCGAGACGGGAACACTGAAGCTTTCTTT	CASFRDGNTEAFF
TRBV2	TRBJ2-1	-	-	11	TGTGCCAGCAGATGGACACTTGAGCAGTTCTTC	CASRWTLEQFF
TRBV6-5	TRBJ2-2	-	-	14	TGTGCCAGCAGCGCCAACCCTCAGGGTAGGGAGCTGTTTTTT	CASSANPQGRELFF
TRBV11-2	TRBJ2-1	-	-	15	TGTGCCAGCAGCCCATGGACAAATTCCTACAATGAGCAGTTCTTC	CASSPWTNSYNEQFF
TRBV5-6	TRBJ1-1	-	-	14	TGTGCCAGCAGCTTGGATATGGGGGCAGGTGAAGCTTTCTTT	CASSLDMGAGEAFF
TRBV15	TRBJ1-1	-	-	15	TGTGCCACCAGCAGAGATTCAAGGGGCAACGCTGAAGCTTTCTTT	CATSRDSRGNAEAFF
TRBV30	TRBJ2-7	-	-	13	TGTGCCTGGAGGGGGGAGGACTCCTACGAGCAGTACTTC	CAWRGEDSYEQYF
TRBV7-3	TRBJ2-7	-	-	14	TGTGCCAGCAGCTTGGATGCGGGCAACTACGAGCAGTACTTC	CASSLDAGNYEQYF
TRBV28	TRBJ2-3	-	large	15	TGTGCCAGCAGTTCCAAGGTGGGGTTCGGAGATACGCAGTATTTT	CASSSKVGFGDTQYF
TRBV25-1	TRBJ1-4	-	-	17	TGTGCCAGCAGTGAATACGGTCCGGCAGGAAGAAATGAAAAACTGTTTTTT	CASSEYGPAGRNEKLFF
TRBV5-1	TRBJ2-7	TRBD1	-	13	TGCGCCAGCAGCTGGGGACAGGGTGGGGAGCAGTACTTC	CASSWGQGGEQYF
TRBV19	TRBJ1-1	TRBD1	-	14	TGTGCCAGTAGTCTAGGGGGCGGAAATACTGAAGCTTTCTTT	CASSLGGGNTEAFF
TRBV7-6	TRBJ1-3	TRBD1	-	14	TGTGCCAGCAGCGTCGACAGGGTCGGAAACACCATATATTTT	CASSVDRVGNTIYF
TRBV28	TRBJ2-2	-	once	15	TGTGCCAGCCAACCTGCGACAGGATACACCGGGGAGCTGTTTTTT	CASQPATGYTGELFF
TRBV7-2	TRBJ1-2	TRBD1	-	13	TGTGCCAGCAGCCGTGACAGGGTGGATGGCTACACCTTC	CASSRDRVDGYTF
TRBV18	TRBJ2-3	TRBD2	once	15	TGTGCCAGCTCACCAGTAGCGGGGGGAGGAGATACGCAGTATTTT	CASSPVAGGGDTQYF
TRBV28	TRBJ1-1	-	-	14	TGTGCCACCCAGCTCACTTGGAGGAACACTGAAGCTTTCTTT	CATQLTWRNTEAFF
TRBV9	TRBJ1-1	-	-	15	TGTGCCAGCAGCGTAGGTTCATCTTCCGGGGCTGAAGCTTTCTTT	CASSVGSSSGAEAFF
TRBV11-2	TRBJ2-7	TRBD1	-	15	TGTGCCAGCAGCTCTCCCGGGACAGGGTTTTACGAGCAGTACTTC	CASSSPGTGFYEQYF
TRBV7-6	TRBJ1-6	-	-	13	TGTGCCAGCAGCTTAGGGGCCAATTCACCCCTCCACTTT	CASSLGANSPLHF
TRBV5-1	TRBJ1-4	TRBD1	-	14	TGCGCCAGCAGCAGCACAGGGGGTCGAGAAAAACTGTTTTTT	CASSSTGGREKLFF
TRBV1	TRBJ1-6	-	-	18	TGCACCAGCAGCCAAGATCGAGCAGCTTCCAACCCTAATTCATCCCTCCACTTT	CTSSQDRAASNPNSSLHF
TRBV7-3	TRBJ1-3	-	-	15	TGTGCCAGCAGCTTAGCGACGGACTCTGGAAACACCATATATTTT	CASSLATDSGNTIYF
TRBV10-3	TRBJ2-7	TRBD1	few	13	TGTGCCATCAATCCGGGACAGGGTCACGAGCAGTACTTC	CAINPGQGHEQYF
TRBV5-1	TRBJ2-1	-	-	14	TGCGCCAGCAGCTTTAGGGGACTTCACAATGAGCAGTTCTTC	CASSFRGLHNEQFF
TRBV6-5	TRBJ1-2	TRBD1	-	12	TGTGCCAGCACTGGGACAGGGAAGGGCTACACCTTC	CASTGTGKGYTF
TRBV29-1	TRBJ1-1	TRBD1	-	11	TGCAGCGTTGACAGACAGGGTGAAGCTTTCTTT	CSVDRQGEAFF
TRBV28	TRBJ1-2	-	once	14	TGTGCCAGCCTAGACAGACATAATAACTATGGCTACACCTTC	CASLDRHNNYGYTF
TRBV11-3	TRBJ2-1	TRBD2	-	14	TGTGCCAGCAGCTTAGGTAGCGGGGTCGGAGAGCAGTTCTTC	CASSLGSGVGEQFF
TRBV19	TRBJ1-1	TRBD1	-	12	TGTGCCAGTAGGATCAGACAGGGGACTGCTTTCTTT	CASRIRQGTAFF
TRBV11-2	TRBJ1-5	-	once	13	TGTGCCAGCAGCGTGGGGGGGGGTCAGCCCCAGCATTTT	CASSVGGGQPQHF
TRBV28	TRBJ1-1	-	-	14	TGTGCCAGCAGTTTAACGGGGAAGAACACTGAAGCTTTCTTT	CASSLTGKNTEAFF
TRBV5-1	TRBJ1-3	-	-	15	TGCGCCAGCAGCTTGGTCCAGGGCTCGGGAAACACCATATATTTT	CASSLVQGSGNTIYF
TRBV5-6	TRBJ1-2	-	-	16	TGTGCCAGCAGCCTACCCCGGGACGGCCGACCGAATGGCTACACCTTC	CASSLPRDGRPNGYTF
TRBV20-1	TRBJ1-2	-	-	11	TGCAGTGCTCGGGGGCTCAGTGGCTACACCTTC	CSARGLSGYTF
TRBV28	TRBJ1-2	-	-	11	TGTGCCAGCAGTAGAAACGATGGCTACACCTTC	CASSRNDGYTF
TRBV6-4	TRBJ2-1	-	-	15	TGTGCCAGCAGTGACACCTTAAGCTCCTACAATGAGCAGTTCTTC	CASSDTLSSYNEQFF
TRBV6-5	TRBJ2-3	-	-	16	TGTGCCAGCAGTTACTCCCCCCCCGGGGGCACAGATACGCAGTATTTT	CASSYSPPGGTDTQYF
TRBV29-1	TRBJ2-2	TRBD1	few	14	TGCAGCGTTGAGATACAGGGGTTCGCCGGGGAGCTGTTTTTT	CSVEIQGFAGELFF
TRBV7-9	TRBJ2-5	-	-	14	TGTGCCAGCAGCCGGTCGGGGGGCACGGAGACCCAGTACTTC	CASSRSGGTETQYF
TRBV4-1	TRBJ1-4	-	-	13	TGCGCCAGCAGCCAAGTAAGTGAGGAAAAACTGTTTTTT	CASSQVSEEKLFF
TRBV6-1	TRBJ2-4	-	once	16	TGTGCCAGCAGTGAAGGGATTGAGGGGACCCTAAACATTCAGTACTTC	CASSEGIEGTLNIQYF
TRBV10-3	TRBJ1-2	TRBD1	-	14	TGTGCCATCAGTGCCAGGGGGTCCCCCTATGGCTACACCTTC	CAISARGSPYGYTF
TRBV7-2	TRBJ1-2	TRBD1	-	14	TGTGCCAGCAGCCTATGGACAGGGACTTATGGCTACACCTTC	CASSLWTGTYGYTF
TRBV30	TRBJ2-7	TRBD2	-	17	TGTGCCTGGAGTGGGCCCTCGAAGGAGCGGGGACCCTACGAGCAGTACTTC	CAWSGPSKERGPYEQYF
TRBV7-3	TRBJ2-5	-	-	17	TGTGCCAGCAGCTTAACCGCTAATTTGGACTCGACAGAGACCCAGTACTTC	CASSLTANLDSTETQYF
TRBV7-9	TRBJ2-2	-	-	13	TGTGCCAGCAGCTCCCAAGGTTTCGGGGAGCTGTTTTTT	CASSSQGFGELFF
TRBV11-2	TRBJ2-1	TRBD2	-	15	TGTGCCAGCAGCCGGAAGCTAGCGGGAGACGATGAGCAGTTCTTC	CASSRKLAGDDEQFF
TRBV19	TRBJ1-3	-	once	11	TGTGCCAGTAGCGCGGGAAGGACCATATATTTT	CASSAGRTIYF
TRBV28	TRBJ1-1	-	-	11	TGTGCCAGCAGTAGGACGGCTGAAGCTTTCTTT	CASSRTAEAFF
TRBV30	TRBJ1-2	-	-	14	TGTGCCTGGAGTGTGGGGGGAACCAACTATGGCTACACCTTC	CAWSVGGTNYGYTF
TRBV14	TRBJ2-7	TRBD1	-	13	TGTGCCAGCAGCCTCCCCGGAAGGGGGCTTCAGTACTTC	CASSLPGRGLQYF
TRBV28	TRBJ1-6	TRBD1	once	14	TGTGCCAGCAGTTACAGGGGTCATAATTCACCCCTCCACTTT	CASSYRGHNSPLHF
TRBV30	TRBJ1-1	-	-	13	TGTGCCTGGAGGGTTCTTGTTTACACTGAAGCTTTCTTT	CAWRVLVYTEAFF
TRBV11-1	TRBJ2-1	-	-	15	TGTGCCAGCAGCCCCTCCTCCGGGACCCGGAGTGAGCAGTTCTTC	CASSPSSGTRSEQFF
TRBV5-1	TRBJ1-6	TRBD1	-	15	TGCGCCAGCAGCCACCGGGACAGAGTTAATTCACCCCTCCACTTT	CASSHRDRVNSPLHF